This T cell receptor (beta chain) was sequenced for a study of OX40 agonist ivuxolimab in advanced cancers. At the level of the study: Among those enrolled, mean age was about 58 years (range about 23 to 79) and about 79% were male.

With respect to this clone: The antigen is undetermined.

Findings and caveats of the study: CD8+ T cells averaged more expanded clones than CD4+.

Some clones are missing from TCRdb's copy, which holds only in-frame ones; the method was immunoSEQ multiplex PCR. Of tens of thousands of clones in the sample, 81% are singletons; the top ten hold about 0.69%. Germline CDR1 and CDR2: LGHNT and FRNRAP. V was pared by 2 bases and J by 1 base, with 12 bases between. CDR3 size: 15 residues. The rearrangement joins TRBV12-5 to TRBJ2-7; the D call may be TRBD1 or TRBD2 (5 bases each). The clonotype originates from an adult with an advanced solid tumor such as melanoma, head and neck, liver or kidney cancer. Source: CD4+ or CD8+ T cells sorted from blood, taken in a trial of the OX40 agonist ivuxolimab. The CDR3 loop is CASGLYGTASYEQYF. DNA for the CDR3: TGTGCTAGTGGTTTGTACGGGACCGCTTCCTACGAGCAGTACTTC.